This is a list of T cell receptor beta chains from one sample in a study of cytomegalovirus exposure and HLA in healthy donors. Clones were read by immunoSEQ multiplex PCR, and TCRdb kept only the in-frame ones, dropping some. The sample comprises over 60,000 clones, 85% to 95% of which are singletons, and approximately 3.4% rests with the top ten. The specimen was PBMCs. The origin of the receptors is a man aged 18 to 30 in good health and CMV-seronegative. The conserved cysteine and the conserved F or W are not part of the CDR3 here. A D gene is named only where the DNA matches it firmly.

TRBV7-9 . ASSPAGLDTGELF
TRBV7-9 . ASSLYDGVRNQPQH
TRBV21-1 . ASSKGNRAETQY
TRBV7-2 TRBD1 ASSYGQAAYNEQF
TRBV4-3 . ASSRLTATNEKLF
TRBV11-3 . ASWGGDYGYT
TRBV7-9 TRBD1 ASSSLRQGPSSYNSPLH
TRBV27 . ASRRGGEQY
TRBV6-6 . ASSPGLPNTEAF
TRBV30 . AWTRRRGEFEKLF
TRBV11-1 . ASRGGGSYEQY
TRBV7-2 TRBD1 ASSPRDRTYEQY
TRBV5-8 . ASSLSFSYEQY
TRBV7-6 TRBD1 ASSRDRGPYEQY
TRBV7-3 . ASSQGRAGELF
TRBV29-1 TRBD1 SAWDRESNEAF
TRBV5-8 TRBD1 ASSPWDRGFNGYT
TRBV5-4 . ASSNRGLIDGYT
TRBV10-2 . ASSDAYPNGDEQF
TRBV6-1 TRBD1 ASRDRGRPDTQY
TRBV9 . ASSLGGSNYGYT
TRBV12-5 . ASGGDFTEAF
TRBV6-1 . ASRAMGGMNTEAF
TRBV9 . ASSVRRDGGNTEAF
TRBV4-1 TRBD1 ASSRADRGRINTIY
TRBV5-1 . ASSQDGGYGYT
TRBV7-2 TRBD1 ASSLGTGWNEQF
TRBV23-1 TRBD1 ASSQSYRTGDEQF
TRBV4-1 TRBD1 ASSQGTGDYEQY
TRBV10-3 . AISESGGMGGRHSEAF